This TCR beta chain emerged from a study of T cells in Graves' hyperthyroidism and ophthalmopathy. Individuals with ophthalmopathy presented a Clinical Activity Score of at least 3, a NOSPECS grade of at least 4 and a duration under 3 months. Over 9 ml of fresh peripheral blood supplied the PBMCs. The CDR3 contains 14 residues. Germline-derived CDR1 and CDR2 are MNHEY and SMNVEV (reference sequence). Trimming took 6 bases from V and 8 from J, leaving 19 bases between them. Amplification targeted TCR beta CDR3 regions from RNA transcripts. First-round RT-PCR of the TCR CDR3 relied on the HTBI primer set. TCRdb fed the multiplex PCR reads into MiXCR, producing one record per CDR3 protein. The data contain hundreds of thousands of distinct CDR3 sequences, around 22% of them seen just once; the ten biggest clones take up about 10%. Study-level results: Using 13 V-J features, a model discriminated ophthalmopathy from stable hyperthyroidism. Among thyroid clonotypes expanded above 0.001, most also appeared in blood.

This clonotype was seen many times. The target antigen is unknown. The V and J genes are TRBV27 and TRBJ1-2; no clear D. The specimen was blood. The TCR was taken from a woman in her twenties or thirties with Graves' ophthalmopathy. The CDR3 reads CASSTQAPIRGYTF. The CDR3 nucleotides read TGTGCCAGCAGCACTCAGGCCCCTATAAGGGGCTACACCTTC.